This record covers a single T cell receptor beta chain. This clonotype has only a few counts. Its specific antigen is unknown. No base quality information exists; no much larger clone differs at one position. Ophthalmopathy patients had moderately to severely active disease, with a Clinical Activity Score of 3 or more, a NOSPECS grade of 4 or more, and a disease duration of less than 3 months. Exclusion was applied to patients with uncontrolled infections, other autoimmune diseases, pregnancy or lactation. Diagnoses relied on clinical symptoms, serum thyroxine and TRAb, thyroid ultrasound and orbital computed tomography. PBMCs were isolated from 10 ml of fresh peripheral blood by Ficoll-Paque density gradient centrifugation. Trizol reagent was used to extract total RNA, and RNA quality was then checked on an Agilent 2100 Bioanalyzer. The data were taken from a study of T cells in Graves' hyperthyroidism and ophthalmopathy (dated by TCRdb to the late 2010s). Concerning the study at large: Peripheral blood was sampled at the time of initial diagnosis, prior to any treatment. Prospective prediction of ophthalmopathy was tested in an independent validation cohort of 18 to 20 hyperthyroidism patients and 15 to 17 patients who later progressed to ophthalmopathy. The paper describes TCR Vbeta CDR3 sequencing of 130 to 150 peripheral blood samples, made up of about 41 ophthalmopathy patients, roughly 75 hyperthyroidism patients and 17 progressor patients. The study also compared thyroid tissue and blood T-cell repertoires from more than five Graves' hyperthyroidism patients. Once sampling was done, hyperthyroidism patients were given methimazole at a starting dose of 30 mg daily, whereas ophthalmopathy patients were given high-dose intravenous methylprednisolone. The approximately 98 discovery patients were randomly divided into training and test sets at a 7:3 ratio. To identify TCR V-J signatures that set the groups apart, the researchers used a discovery cohort of 100 patients, made up of roughly 45 with Graves' ophthalmopathy and about 55 with stable Graves' hyperthyroidism.

General findings and caveats noted by the study authors: Most expanded thyroid clonotypes (frequency above 0.001) were also found in blood, which suggests that blood repertoires may mirror thyroid immune responses. Sample size was not statistically predetermined, and blinding of investigators to group allocation was not performed. A 13 V-J signature model separated ophthalmopathy from stable hyperthyroidism, with around 91% sensitivity and about 81% specificity in cross-validation and 80%/75% in testing. In validation, progression to ophthalmopathy was predicted by the model with 70% to 71% sensitivity and 72.22% specificity, a median of roughly six months before onset.

V and J are truncated by 4 bases and 0 bases respectively, leaving an intervening sequence of 9 bases. The cysteine opens and the phenylalanine closes a CDR3 of 14 amino acids. The only DNA kept is the CDR3, 42 bases in frame from the first base. Looking up the germline V gene yields CDR1 KGHSH and CDR2 LQKENI. TCR beta CDR3 regions were amplified from RNA transcripts. The first round of RT-PCR for the TCR CDR3 was performed with the HTBI primer set and the Qiagen OneStep RT-PCR kit. A second multiplex PCR round built the libraries, followed by size selection and purification. Libraries were sequenced paired-end with 100 bp reads on an Illumina HiSeq2000. Regarding the original processing steps: SOAPnuke was used to process the raw data, throwing out any read that contained adapters or uncalled bases, had a mean Phred below 15, or lacked an exact constant-primer or identifier match. COPE v1.2.5 was used to merge high-quality paired reads, and clonotypes were defined as unique nucleotide sequences. MiTCR v1.1 was used to align the clonotypes against IMGT TRBV, TRBD and TRBJ reference segments. The analysis included only V-J combinations with a frequency above 0.0001, which together covered 99% to 99.2% of the repertoires. A TCS score was defined as the ratio of F50 (clonal expansion) to E x V (chaos), with BLOSUM62-based TCRdist applied between CDR3 peptides within each V-J. Welch's t-statistics and random forest reduced 500 to 650 V-J features to 13, which were used in a naive Bayes classifier (R e1071). The public sequencing data were trimmed at Q25 with fastp and processed into clonotypes with MiXCR by TCRdb, which kept only in-frame beta chains. Each entry is one CDR3 protein sequence, shown with its most common DNA and genes. TCRdb, not the authors, supplied the V and J calls. The sample table shows around 490,000 distinct CDR3 sequences, and 20% are seen once. The top ten constitute around 50% of the sample.

The receptor chain draws on TRBV18 and TRBJ2-5, with the D gene not confidently named. The sample was blood. This TCR derives from a man aged 40-55 years with Graves' ophthalmopathy. The encoded CDR3 is CASSQGIHQETQYF. The nucleotides are TGTGCCAGCTCACAAGGGATACACCAAGAGACCCAGTACTTC.